Each of the 17 T cell receptor beta chains below was sequenced from the same sample in a study of PD-1 blockade in mismatch repair-deficient tumors. Repertoires were generated with immunoSEQ multiplex PCR, while TCRdb's copy carries only in-frame clones and drops some. This table has roughly 45,000 clones, around 77% appearing once. The sample consisted of PBMCs, taken before pembrolizumab treatment. All receptors derive from an adult with mismatch repair-deficient cancer.

This rearrangement joins TRBV5-1 to TRBJ2-7, with D tentatively TRBD1 (6 bases). Germline lookup yields CDR1 SGHRS and CDR2 YFSETQ. Trimming removed 2 bases from V and 3 bases from J, with 15 bases in between. The CDR3 length is 15 residues. The CDR3 spells CASSFTQGSLYEQYF. The CDR3, as DNA: TGCGCCAGCAGCTTTACCCAGGGGAGTCTCTACGAGCAGTACTTC.

The V call is TRBV19, the J call TRBJ1-5, with 8 positions matching TRBD1. The junction had 6 bases not matched to a gene; V was cut back by 4 bases and J by 7 bases. Germline V lookup: CDR1 LNHDA, CDR2 SQIVND (reference sequence). The CDR3 extends over 14 amino acids. In DNA form, the CDR3 reads TGTGCCAGTAGTACGACAGGGGCAGGGCAGCCCCAGCATTTT. This sequence encodes CASSTTGAGQPQHF.

The V and J genes are TRBV7-3 and TRBJ2-2, with 8 bases that match TRBD2. Germline CDR1 and CDR2: SGHTA and FQGTGA. V was pared by 2 bases and J by 6 bases, with 5 bases of the junction left unmatched. The CDR3 is made up of 15 amino acids. In DNA, the CDR3 is TGTGCCAGCAGCTTAGCAGCGGGAGTTCCCGGGGAGCTGTTTTTT. Translated, it gives CASSLAAGVPGELFF. Variable domain in full (rest from reference TRBV7-3 and TRBJ2-2): GAGVSQTPSNKVTEKGKYVELRCDPISGHTALYWYRQSLGQGPEFLIYFQGTGAADDSGLPNDRFFAVRPEGSVSTLKIQRTERGDSAVYLCASSLAAGVPGELFFGEGSRLTVL.

In nucleotides, the CDR3 is TGTGCCAGCAGCAGTCCACCGGCGGGGATGGGGGAAGCTTTCTTT. Protein sequence: CASSSPPAGMGEAFF. This chain uses TRBV11-2 with TRBJ1-1; no definite D call. Germline V gene data show CDR1 as SGHAT and CDR2 as FQNNGV. V was trimmed by 5 bases and J by 8 bases, leaving 21 bases between them. The CDR3 contains 15 residues.

The chain combines TRBV11-2 with TRBJ2-7; TRBD2 agrees at 8 bases. The CDR3 extends over 15 amino acids. The germline V gene encodes CDR1 SGHAT and CDR2 FQNNGV. Germline trimming cut 6 bases from V and 2 bases from J; bases unmatched to any gene: 9. The CDR3 coding sequence is TGTGCCAGCAGGGTAGCGGGGACACTCGCCTACGAGCAGTACTTC. It is translated as CASRVAGTLAYEQYF.

The gene calls are TRBV27 and TRBJ2-5; TRBD1 agrees at 8 bases. The trim removed 10 bases at V and 2 bases at J, leaving 6 bases unmatched. Germline CDR1 and CDR2: MNHEY and SMNVEV (reference sequence). CDR3 length: 13 amino acids. This CDR3 reads CATKTGVQETQYF. In DNA, the CDR3 is TGTGCCACCAAGACAGGGGTGCAAGAGACCCAGTACTTC.

The chain couples TRBV5-1 to TRBJ2-5; 7 bases align to TRBD1. V lost 0 bases, J lost 7 bases, and 12 bases stayed unmatched. Germline CDR1 SGHRS, CDR2 YFSETQ. The CDR3 extends over 16 amino acids. The CDR3 spells CASSLGTGRPQGTQYF. The CDR3 nucleotides are TGCGCCAGCAGCTTGGGGACAGGCCGCCCTCAGGGGACCCAGTACTTC.

The chain is built from TRBV2 and TRBJ2-7; 8 bases line up with TRBD1. With V trimmed by 6 bases and J by 2 bases, 9 bases remained unmatched. This CDR3 is built from 15 residues. Germline assignment: CDR1 SNHLY and CDR2 FYNNEI. CDR3 bases: TGTGCCAGCAGACTAGGACAGGGATTAACCTACGAGCAGTACTTC. It encodes CASRLGQGLTYEQYF.

This clone was observed once. V is TRBV4-2 and J is TRBJ2-7; 9 nucleotides match TRBD1. The CDR3 contains 13 residues. V was pared by 4 bases and J by 7 bases, with 5 bases of the junction left unmatched. From germline, CDR1 is LGHNA and CDR2 YNFKEQ. CDR3 protein: CASSLQGANEQYF. CDR3 in DNA: TGTGCCAGCAGCCTACAGGGGGCGAATGAGCAGTACTTC.

The V gene is TRBV4-1, the J gene TRBJ1-1; 9 nucleotides line up with TRBD1. Per germline, CDR1 MGHRA and CDR2 YSYEKL. The CDR3 is 16 amino acids. J gave up 6 bases and V 7 bases, and 15 bases lay outside the gene matches. CDR3 bases: TGCGCCAGCACCCCAAGAGGGTGGGACAGGGAATCTGAAGCTTTCTTT. It translates to CASTPRGWDRESEAFF.

This clone was recorded once. J is TRBJ1-1 and V is TRBV11-2, with D tentatively TRBD1 (5 bases). Germline loops: CDR1 SGHAT, CDR2 FQNNGV. The CDR3 loop spans 14 amino acids. Between the trimmed V and J ends, which lost 4 bases and 1 base, there was a span of 10 bases. CDR3 in amino acids: CASSSRQGNTEAFF. CDR3 sequence (DNA): TGTGCCAGCAGCTCCAGGCAGGGGAACACTGAAGCTTTCTTT.

V is TRBV7-2 and J is TRBJ2-1; 7 bases match TRBD2. Losses at the gene ends were 4 bases for V and 4 bases for J; bases not matched to a gene: 10. CDR1 is SGHTA, CDR2 FQGNSA, per germline. The CDR3 contains 16 residues. The CDR3 DNA is TGTGCCAGCAGCTACCATCTAGCGGATGAGTACAATGAGCAGTTCTTC. Protein: CASSYHLADEYNEQFF. Looking up the rest from reference TRBV7-2 and TRBJ2-1 gives the full variable domain: GAGVSQSPSNKVTEKGKDVELRCDPISGHTALYWYRQSLGQGLEFLIYFQGNSAPDKSGLPSDRFSAERTGGSVSTLTIQRTQQEDSAVYLCASSYHLADEYNEQFFGPGTRLTVL.

The DNA of the CDR3 is TGCGCCAGCAGTTTTGGGACAGAAACTAACTATGGCTACACCTTC. Its translation: CASSFGTETNYGYTF. The rearrangement joins TRBV5-1 to TRBJ1-2, with TRBD1 matching over 7 bases. From germline, CDR1 is SGHRS and CDR2 YFSETQ. The V gene end was trimmed by 5 bases and the J gene end by 0 bases; junction bases not matched to a gene: 7. This CDR3 spans 15 amino acids.

CDR3 sequence reads: CASSPAGTGVPELFF. The CDR3 nucleotides are TGTGCCAGCTCACCAGCCGGGACAGGGGTGCCGGAACTGTTTTTT. The chain employs TRBV18 and TRBJ1-4; 10 bases fit TRBD1. The CDR3 length is 15 residues. Trimming removed 2 bases from V and 12 bases from J; junction bases left unmatched: 9. Germline CDR1 reads KGHSH; CDR2 reads LQKENI.

The V and J genes are TRBV2 and TRBJ2-2; TRBD1 matches at 9 bases. The germline V gene encodes CDR1 SNHLY and CDR2 FYNNEI. The V segment lost 1 base and the J segment 3 bases; nucleotides outside the gene matches: 15. The CDR3 runs 20 residues. CDR3 nucleotide sequence: TGTGCCAGCAGTGAAGACCCTACAGGGGGCGGAAGGGAACACACCGGGGAGCTGTTTTTT. Residues: CASSEDPTGGGREHTGELFF.

The CDR3 loop reads CASSLFFEGNEQFF. The CDR3 DNA reads as TGTGCCAGTAGTCTATTTTTTGAGGGGAATGAGCAGTTCTTC. V gene TRBV19 combines with J gene TRBJ2-1; the D call may be TRBD1 or TRBD2 (5 bases each). V was pared by 5 bases and J by 7 bases, with 15 bases between. The germline V gene has CDR1 LNHDA and CDR2 SQIVND (reference sequence). CDR3 size: 14 residues.

The V gene is TRBV7-3, the J gene TRBJ2-7, with D uncertain. The CDR3 consists of 16 residues. Deletions cut 7 bases from V and 0 bases from J, with 19 bases between. The germline V gene has CDR1 SGHTA and CDR2 FQGTGA. CDR3 in DNA: TGTGCCAGCACAACTCCGGGCCCACGATCCTCCTACGAGCAGTACTTC. Encoded protein: CASTTPGPRSSYEQYF.